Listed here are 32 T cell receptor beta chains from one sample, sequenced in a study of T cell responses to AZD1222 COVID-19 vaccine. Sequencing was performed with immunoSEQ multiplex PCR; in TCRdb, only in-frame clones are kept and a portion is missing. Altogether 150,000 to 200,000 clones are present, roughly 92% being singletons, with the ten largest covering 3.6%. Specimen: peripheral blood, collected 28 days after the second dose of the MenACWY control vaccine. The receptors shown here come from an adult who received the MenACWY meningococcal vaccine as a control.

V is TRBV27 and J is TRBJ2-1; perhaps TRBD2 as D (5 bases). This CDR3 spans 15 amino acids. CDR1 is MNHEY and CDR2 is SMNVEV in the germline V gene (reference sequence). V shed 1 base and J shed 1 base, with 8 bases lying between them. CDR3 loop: CASSLYSVSYNEQFF. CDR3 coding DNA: TGTGCCAGCAGTTTATATAGCGTTTCCTACAATGAGCAGTTCTTC.

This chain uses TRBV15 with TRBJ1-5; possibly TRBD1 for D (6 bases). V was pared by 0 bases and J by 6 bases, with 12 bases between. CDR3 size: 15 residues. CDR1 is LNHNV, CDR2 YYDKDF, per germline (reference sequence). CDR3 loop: CATSRDKVRGQPQHF. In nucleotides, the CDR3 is TGTGCCACCAGCAGAGATAAGGTCAGGGGTCAGCCCCAGCATTTT.

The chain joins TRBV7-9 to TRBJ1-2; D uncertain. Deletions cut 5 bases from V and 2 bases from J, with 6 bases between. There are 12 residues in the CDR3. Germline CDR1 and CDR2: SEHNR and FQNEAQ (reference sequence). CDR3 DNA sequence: TGTGCCAGCAGCCTTATGAACTATGGCTACACCTTC. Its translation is CASSLMNYGYTF.

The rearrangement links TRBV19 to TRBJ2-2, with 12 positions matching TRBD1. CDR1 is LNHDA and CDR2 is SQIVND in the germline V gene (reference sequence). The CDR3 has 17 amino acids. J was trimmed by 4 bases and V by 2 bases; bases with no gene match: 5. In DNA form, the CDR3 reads TGTGCCAGTAGTATAAGGTGGGGACAGGGGGCCACCGGGGAGCTGTTTTTT. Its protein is CASSIRWGQGATGELFF.

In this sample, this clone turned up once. The CDR3 DNA is TGTGCCAGCGAAGGGAGCGGGAGTTCAGCCGGGGAGCTGTTTTTT. Amino acids: CASEGSGSSAGELFF. J is TRBJ2-2 and V is TRBV2, with TRBD2 matching 8 bases. V shed 8 bases, J shed 6 bases, and the junction held 11 bases outside the gene matches. Per germline, CDR1 SNHLY and CDR2 FYNNEI. This CDR3 contains 15 residues.

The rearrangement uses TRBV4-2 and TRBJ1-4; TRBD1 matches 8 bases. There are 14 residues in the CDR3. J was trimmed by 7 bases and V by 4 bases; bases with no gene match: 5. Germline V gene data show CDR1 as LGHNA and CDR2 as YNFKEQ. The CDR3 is CASSPRGRAEKLFF. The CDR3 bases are TGTGCCAGCAGCCCCAGGGGGCGAGCTGAAAAACTGTTTTTT.

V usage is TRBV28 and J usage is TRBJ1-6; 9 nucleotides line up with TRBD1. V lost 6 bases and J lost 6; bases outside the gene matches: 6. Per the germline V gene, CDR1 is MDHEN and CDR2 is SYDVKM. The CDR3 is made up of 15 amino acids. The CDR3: CASRVPGQGNSPLHF. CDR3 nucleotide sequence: TGTGCCAGCAGAGTACCGGGACAGGGTAATTCACCCCTCCACTTT. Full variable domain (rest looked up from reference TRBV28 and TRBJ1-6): DVKVTQSSRYLVKRTGEKVFLECVQDMDHENMFWYRQDPGLGLRLIYFSYDVKMKEKGDIPEGYSVSREKKERFSLILESASTNQTSMYLCASRVPGQGNSPLHFGNGTRLTVT.

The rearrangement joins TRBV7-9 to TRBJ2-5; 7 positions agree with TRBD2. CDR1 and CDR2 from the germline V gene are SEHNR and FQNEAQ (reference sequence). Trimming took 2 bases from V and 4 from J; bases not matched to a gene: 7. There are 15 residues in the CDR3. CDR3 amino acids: CASSLKVSGLETQYF. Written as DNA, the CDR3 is TGTGCCAGCAGCTTAAAGGTTAGCGGGCTAGAGACCCAGTACTTC.

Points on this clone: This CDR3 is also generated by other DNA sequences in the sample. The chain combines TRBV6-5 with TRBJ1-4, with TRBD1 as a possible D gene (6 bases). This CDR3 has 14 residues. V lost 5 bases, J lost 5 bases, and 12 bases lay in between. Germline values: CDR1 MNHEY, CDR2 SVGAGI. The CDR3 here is CASSPTGGNEKLFF. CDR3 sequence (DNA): TGTGCCAGCAGTCCGACAGGTGGGAATGAAAAACTGTTTTTT.

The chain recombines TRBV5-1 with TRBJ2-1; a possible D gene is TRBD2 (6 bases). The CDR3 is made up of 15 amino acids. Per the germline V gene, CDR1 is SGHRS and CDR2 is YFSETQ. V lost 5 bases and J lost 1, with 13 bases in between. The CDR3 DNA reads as TGCGCCAGCAGTCGGCCTGCGGGGTCCTACAATGAGCAGTTCTTC. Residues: CASSRPAGSYNEQFF.

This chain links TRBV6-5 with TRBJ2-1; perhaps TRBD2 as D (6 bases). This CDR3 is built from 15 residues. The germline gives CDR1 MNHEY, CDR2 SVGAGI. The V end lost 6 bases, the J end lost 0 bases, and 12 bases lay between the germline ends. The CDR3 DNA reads TGTGCCAGCAGGGGAGGCGCGAACTCCTACAATGAGCAGTTCTTC. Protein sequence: CASRGGANSYNEQFF.

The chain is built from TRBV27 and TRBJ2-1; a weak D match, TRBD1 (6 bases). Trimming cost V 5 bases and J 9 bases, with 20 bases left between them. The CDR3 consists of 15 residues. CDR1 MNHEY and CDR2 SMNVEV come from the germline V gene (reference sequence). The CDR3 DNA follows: TGTGCCAGCAGTCGAAAACAGGGTTGGGAAAGTGAGCAGTTCTTC. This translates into CASSRKQGWESEQFF.

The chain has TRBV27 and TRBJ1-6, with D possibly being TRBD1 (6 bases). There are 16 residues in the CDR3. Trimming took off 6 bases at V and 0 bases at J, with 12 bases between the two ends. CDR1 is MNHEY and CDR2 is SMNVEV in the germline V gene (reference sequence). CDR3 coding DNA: TGTGCCAGCAGGAAGGGGGGGAGCTCCTATAATTCACCCCTCCACTTT. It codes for CASRKGGSSYNSPLHF.

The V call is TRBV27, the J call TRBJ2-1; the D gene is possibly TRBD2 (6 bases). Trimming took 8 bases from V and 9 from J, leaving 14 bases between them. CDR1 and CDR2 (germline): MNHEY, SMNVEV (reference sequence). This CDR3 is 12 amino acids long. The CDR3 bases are TGTGCCAGCGCCCGGAGCGGGTTTGAGCAGTTCTTC. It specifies CASARSGFEQFF.

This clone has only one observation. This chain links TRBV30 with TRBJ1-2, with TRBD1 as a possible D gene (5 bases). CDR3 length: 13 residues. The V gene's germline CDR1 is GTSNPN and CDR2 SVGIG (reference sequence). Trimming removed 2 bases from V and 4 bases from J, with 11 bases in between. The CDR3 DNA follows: TGTGCCTGGAGTAGTTGGGGGGTCTATGGCTACACCTTC. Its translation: CAWSSWGVYGYTF.

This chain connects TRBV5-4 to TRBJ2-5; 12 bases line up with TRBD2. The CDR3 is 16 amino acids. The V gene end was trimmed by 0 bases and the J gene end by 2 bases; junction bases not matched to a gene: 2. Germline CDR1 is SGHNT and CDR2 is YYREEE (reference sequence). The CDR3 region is CASSLGTSGVQETQYF. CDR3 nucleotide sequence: TGTGCCAGCAGCTTGGGGACTAGCGGGGTACAAGAGACCCAGTACTTC.

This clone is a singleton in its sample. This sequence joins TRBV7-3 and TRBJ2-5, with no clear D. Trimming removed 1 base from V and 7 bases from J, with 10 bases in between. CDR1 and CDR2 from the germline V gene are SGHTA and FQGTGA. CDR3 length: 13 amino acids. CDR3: CASSLNPTGTQYF. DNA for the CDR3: TGTGCCAGCAGCTTAAACCCGACCGGGACCCAGTACTTC.

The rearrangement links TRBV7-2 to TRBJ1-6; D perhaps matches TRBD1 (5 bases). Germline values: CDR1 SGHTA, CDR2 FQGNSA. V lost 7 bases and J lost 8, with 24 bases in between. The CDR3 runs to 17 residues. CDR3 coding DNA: TGTGCCAGCACGACGGGAAGCGGCAGGGCGGAATATTCACCCCTCCACTTT. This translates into CASTTGSGRAEYSPLHF.

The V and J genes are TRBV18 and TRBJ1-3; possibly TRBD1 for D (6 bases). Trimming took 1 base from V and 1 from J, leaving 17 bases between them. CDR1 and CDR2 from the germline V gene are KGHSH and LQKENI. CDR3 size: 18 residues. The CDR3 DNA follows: TGTGCCAGCTCACCACGGAGCGGGACAATGTATTCTGGAAACACCATATATTTT. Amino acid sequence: CASSPRSGTMYSGNTIYF.

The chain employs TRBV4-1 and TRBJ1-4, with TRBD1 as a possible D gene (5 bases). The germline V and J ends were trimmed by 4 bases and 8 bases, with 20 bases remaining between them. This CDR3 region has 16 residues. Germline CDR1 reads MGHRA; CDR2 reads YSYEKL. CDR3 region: CASSPTAGTAREKLFF. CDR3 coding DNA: TGCGCCAGCAGCCCCACGGCCGGGACCGCGAGGGAAAAACTGTTTTTT.

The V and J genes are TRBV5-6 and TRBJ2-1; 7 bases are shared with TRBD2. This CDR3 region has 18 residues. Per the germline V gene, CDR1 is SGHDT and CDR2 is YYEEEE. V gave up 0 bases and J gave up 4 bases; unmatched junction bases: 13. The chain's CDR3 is CASSLVRGSGQRYNEQFF. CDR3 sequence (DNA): TGTGCCAGCAGCTTGGTACGGGGTAGCGGGCAAAGATACAATGAGCAGTTCTTC.

The CDR3 nucleotides are TGTGCCAGCAGCCAAGTCGGCGGGAGCTACGAGCAGTACTTC. Its protein is CASSQVGGSYEQYF. The chain links TRBV14 to TRBJ2-7; TRBD2 agrees at 7 bases. CDR3 size: 14 residues. Germline CDR1 and CDR2: SGHDN and FVKESK. J gave up 3 bases and V 1 base, and 3 bases lay outside the gene matches.

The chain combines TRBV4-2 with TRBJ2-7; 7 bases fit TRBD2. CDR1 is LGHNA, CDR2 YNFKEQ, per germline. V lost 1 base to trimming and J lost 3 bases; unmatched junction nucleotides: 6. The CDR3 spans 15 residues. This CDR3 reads CASSQAGGSSYEQYF. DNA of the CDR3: TGTGCCAGCAGCCAAGCGGGCGGGAGTAGCTACGAGCAGTACTTC.

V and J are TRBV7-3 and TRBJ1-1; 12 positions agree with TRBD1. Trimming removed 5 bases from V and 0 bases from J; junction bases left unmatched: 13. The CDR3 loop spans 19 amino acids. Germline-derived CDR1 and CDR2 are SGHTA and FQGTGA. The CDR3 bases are TGTGCCAGCAGCGCCGGGACAGGGGGCGTTAGAGTGGTGAACACTGAAGCTTTCTTT. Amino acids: CASSAGTGGVRVVNTEAFF.

The CDR3 region has the DNA TGTGCCAGCCTAGTAAGTGGGACCCAGTACTTC. Encoded protein: CASLVSGTQYF. The genes are TRBV7-9 and TRBJ2-5; D not resolved. Germline assignment: CDR1 SEHNR and CDR2 FQNEAQ (reference sequence). Trimming stripped 8 bases from V and 7 bases from J, with 11 bases between. The CDR3 loop spans 11 amino acids.

The CDR3 DNA is TGTGCCAGCAGCCTAGCGGGAGTCCGAGAGACCCAGTACTTC. Encoded protein: CASSLAGVRETQYF. The chain links TRBV5-6 to TRBJ2-5; 10 positions agree with TRBD2. Trimming cost V 4 bases and J 4 bases; bases outside gene matches: 4. Per germline, CDR1 SGHDT and CDR2 YYEEEE. The CDR3 covers 14 residues.

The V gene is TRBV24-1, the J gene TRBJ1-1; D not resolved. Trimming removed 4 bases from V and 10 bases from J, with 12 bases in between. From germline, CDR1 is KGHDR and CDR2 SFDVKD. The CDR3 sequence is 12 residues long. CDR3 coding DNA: TGTGCCACCAGTGACCCCGTACTAGGAGCTTTCTTT. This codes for CATSDPVLGAFF.

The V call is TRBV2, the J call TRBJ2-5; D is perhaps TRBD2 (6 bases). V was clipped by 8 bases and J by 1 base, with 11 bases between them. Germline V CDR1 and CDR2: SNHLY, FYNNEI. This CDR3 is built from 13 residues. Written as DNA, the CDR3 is TGTGCCAGCGGTGGAGGGTTCCAAGAGACCCAGTACTTC. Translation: CASGGGFQETQYF.

CDR3 bases: TGTGCCAGTAGGGCGGACTTAAGCACTGAAGCTTTCTTT. It yields the protein CASRADLSTEAFF. The gene calls are TRBV19 and TRBJ1-1, with D hard to call. V lost 6 bases to trimming and J lost 4 bases, with 12 bases between them. The CDR3 contains 13 residues. The germline CDR1 and CDR2 sequences are LNHDA and SQIVND (reference sequence).

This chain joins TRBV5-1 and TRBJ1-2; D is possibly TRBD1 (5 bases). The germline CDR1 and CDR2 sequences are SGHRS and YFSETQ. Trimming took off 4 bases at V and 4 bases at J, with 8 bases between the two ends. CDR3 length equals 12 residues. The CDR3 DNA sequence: TGCGCCAGCAGCCCTGACAGCTATGGCTACACCTTC. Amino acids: CASSPDSYGYTF. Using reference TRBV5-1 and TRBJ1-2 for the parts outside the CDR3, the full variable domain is KAGVTQTPRYLIKTRGQQVTLSCSPISGHRSVSWYQQTPGQGLQFLFEYFSETQRNKGNFPGRFSGRQFSNSRSEMNVSTLELGDSALYLCASSPDSYGYTFGSGTRLTVV.

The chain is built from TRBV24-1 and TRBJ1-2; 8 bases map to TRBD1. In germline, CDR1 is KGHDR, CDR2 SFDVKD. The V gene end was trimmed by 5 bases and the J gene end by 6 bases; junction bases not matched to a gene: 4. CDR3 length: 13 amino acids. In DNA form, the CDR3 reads TGTGCCACCAGTGGCAGGGGGCTGGATGGCTACACCTTC. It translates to CATSGRGLDGYTF.

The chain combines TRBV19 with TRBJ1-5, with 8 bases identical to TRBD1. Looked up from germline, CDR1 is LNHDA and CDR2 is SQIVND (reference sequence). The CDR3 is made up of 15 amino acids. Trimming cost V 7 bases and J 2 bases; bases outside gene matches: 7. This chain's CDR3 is CASILDRAGNQPQHF. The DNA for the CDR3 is TGTGCCAGTATCCTGGACAGGGCTGGCAATCAGCCCCAGCATTTT.